A single TCR beta chain is shown here with its context. Profiled with immunoSEQ multiplex PCR; TCRdb holds only in-frame clones, not every one. This table holds 150,000 or so clones, 70% to 80% found once. The germline CDR1 and CDR2 sequences are SGHTA and FQGTGA. V lost 3 bases to trimming and J lost 4 bases; unmatched junction nucleotides: 7. This CDR3 contains 15 residues. The record originates from a study of blood T cell repertoires in COVID-19. Material: peripheral blood. The V gene is TRBV7-3, the J gene TRBJ2-3; TRBD2 matches at 7 bases. This TCR was recovered from an elderly woman with active or convalescent COVID-19. CDR3 DNA sequence: TGTGCCAGCAGCTTCCGGGGGGTGGTATCAGATACGCAGTATTTT. Its protein is CASSFRGVVSDTQYF.